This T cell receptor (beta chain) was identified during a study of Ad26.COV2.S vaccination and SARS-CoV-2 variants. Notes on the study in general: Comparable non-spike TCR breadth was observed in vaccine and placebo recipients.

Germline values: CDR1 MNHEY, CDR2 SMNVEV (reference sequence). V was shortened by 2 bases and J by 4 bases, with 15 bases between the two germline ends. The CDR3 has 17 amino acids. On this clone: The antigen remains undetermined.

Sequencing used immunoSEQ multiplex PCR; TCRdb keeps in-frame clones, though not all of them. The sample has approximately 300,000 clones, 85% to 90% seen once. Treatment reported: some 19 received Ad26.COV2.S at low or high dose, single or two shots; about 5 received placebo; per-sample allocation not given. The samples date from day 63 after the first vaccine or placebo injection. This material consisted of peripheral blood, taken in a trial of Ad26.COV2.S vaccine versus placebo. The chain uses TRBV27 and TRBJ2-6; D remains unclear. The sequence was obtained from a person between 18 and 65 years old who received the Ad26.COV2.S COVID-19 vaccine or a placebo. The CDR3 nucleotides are TGTGCCAGCAGTTTAGGGTCAGGTCCAGTGGGGGCCAACGTCCTGACTTTC. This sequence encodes CASSLGSGPVGANVLTF.